The clone carrying this TCR beta chain was counted only a few times. The data originate from a study of beta chain features in type 1 diabetes. V was cut by 2 bases and J by 6 bases, with 19 bases left in between. The CDR3 extends over 16 amino acids. Germline CDR1 reads SGHTA; CDR2 reads FQGNSA. The study reverse transcribed the entire isolated RNA, so it sequenced expressed TCRB transcripts. Data came from immunoSEQ multiplex PCR; TCRdb stores just in-frame clones and leaves some out. The sample records roughly 300,000 clones, 7.5% to 9% being singletons. The chain couples TRBV7-2 to TRBJ2-5; D tentatively reads TRBD1 or TRBD2 (5 bases each). The sequence derives from a woman younger than 35 in good health. Sequenced material: central memory CD4+ T cells from blood. The CDR3 region is CASSLTSGRESKTQYF. As DNA, the CDR3 is TGTGCCAGCAGCTTAACATCAGGGAGAGAAAGTAAGACCCAGTACTTC.